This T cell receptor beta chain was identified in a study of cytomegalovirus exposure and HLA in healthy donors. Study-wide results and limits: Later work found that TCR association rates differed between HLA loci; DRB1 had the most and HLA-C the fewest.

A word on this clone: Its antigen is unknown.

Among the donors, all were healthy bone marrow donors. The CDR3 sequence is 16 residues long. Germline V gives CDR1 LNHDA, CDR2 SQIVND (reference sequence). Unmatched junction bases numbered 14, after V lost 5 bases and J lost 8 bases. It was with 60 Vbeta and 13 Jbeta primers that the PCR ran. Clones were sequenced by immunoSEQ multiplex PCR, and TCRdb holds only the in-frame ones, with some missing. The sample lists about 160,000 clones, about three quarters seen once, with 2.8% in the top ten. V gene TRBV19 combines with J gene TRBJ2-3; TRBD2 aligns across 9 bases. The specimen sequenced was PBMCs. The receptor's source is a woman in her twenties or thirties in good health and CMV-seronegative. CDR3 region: CASSLRLAETSGTQYF. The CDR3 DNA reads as TGTGCCAGTAGTCTCCGACTAGCGGAGACGTCAGGTACGCAGTATTTT.